This TCR beta chain was sequenced in a study of T cell responses to AZD1222 COVID-19 vaccine. Libraries were prepared by immunoSEQ multiplex PCR; TCRdb keeps only in-frame clonotypes and omits some of them. This table holds about 110,000 clones, nearly 90% found once. This TCR derives from an adult who received the AZD1222 COVID-19 vaccine. Sequenced here: peripheral blood, sampled 28 days after the second AZD1222 dose.

This chain's CDR3 is CASSYDPLGELFF. CDR3 DNA sequence: TGTGCCAGCAGTTACGACCCCCTTGGGGAGCTGTTTTTT. The chain recombines TRBV6-6 with TRBJ2-2, with D uncertain. Germline CDR1 MNHNY, CDR2 SVGAGI (reference sequence). V was pared by 2 bases and J by 8 bases, with 9 bases between. This CDR3 is built from 13 residues.